This T cell receptor (beta chain) stems from a study of breast tumors, draining lymph nodes, adjacent tissues. Breast cancer patients provided tissue from their axillary draining lymph nodes. Germline V gene sequence: CDR1 MNHEY, CDR2 SVGAGI. V shed 6 bases and J shed 3 bases, with 15 bases lying between them. The CDR3 contains 14 residues. TCRdb passed the multiplex PCR reads through MiXCR, listing each CDR3 protein once. The table records about 200,000 distinct CDR3 sequences, less than 40% of them present only once. This clonotype has only a few counts. The chain couples TRBV6-5 to TRBJ2-7; D is perhaps TRBD1 (6 bases). Sequencing was done on a sample of axillary lymph node tissue. This TCR was recovered from a female donor with breast cancer. Some clones in this sample may be carry-over from other donors' samples. The CDR3 sequence: CASRRPGQNYEQYF. CDR3 sequence (DNA): TGTGCCAGCAGACGACCCGGACAGAACTACGAGCAGTACTTC.